This T cell receptor beta chain was found in a study of tumor-infiltrating lymphocytes in primary liver carcinoma. For the study at large: Every patient in the cohort had a primary liver carcinoma. That carcinoma was treated by surgical resection.

Unsorted whole blood supplied the blood RNA, and germline DNA was isolated too. These patients lived with chronic HBV infection and had never been treated. Presurgery, about 3.9 milliliters of peripheral blood were collected. Concerning this clonotype itself: Its specificity is unknown. A single base separates this from a much larger clone, so it may be a read error.

Whole-study findings and limits: The study found a significantly higher top-250-clone fraction in tumors than in blood (p = 0.039).

Starting from roughly 0.5 ug of total RNA, TCR beta cDNA was produced with a primer in the constant region. The TCR beta library was amplified through three nested multiplex PCR rounds in a modified ARM-PCR procedure. TCRdb reprocessed the multiplex PCR reads via MiXCR and lists one record per CDR3 protein. The top ten clones hold 6.5% of a sample with approximately 340,000 distinct CDR3 sequences, about 65% of them seen once. The sample was peripheral blood. The clonotype was recovered from a man aged 35 to 55 with primary liver carcinoma and hepatitis B virus infection.

This CDR3 is CDSSRRRGIIHAYEQYF. Written as DNA, the CDR3 is TGTGACAGCAGCCGAAGGCGGGGGATAATACACGCTTACGAGCAGTACTTC. The V call is TRBV12-3 or TRBV12-4, the J call TRBJ2-7; 7 nucleotides line up with TRBD2. The CDR3 consists of 17 residues.